Below are 3 T cell receptor beta chains sequenced from a single sample in a study of blood T cell repertoires in COVID-19. The assay was immunoSEQ multiplex PCR, and TCRdb's table has in-frame clones only and misses some. The repertoire holds 110,000 to 150,000 clones, 60% to 85% seen once, with just under 2% in the top ten. The sequencing input was peripheral blood. Every receptor here comes from a woman aged 55-69 years with acute or convalescent COVID-19.

The rearrangement joins TRBV5-1 to TRBJ1-4; D is unresolved. V gave up 5 bases and J gave up 4 bases, with 12 bases separating them. This CDR3 spans 14 amino acids. Germline-derived CDR1 and CDR2 are SGHRS and YFSETQ. The CDR3 reads CASRRSGRNEKLFF. Here the CDR3 DNA reads TGCGCCAGCAGGAGGAGCGGCCGTAATGAAAAACTGTTTTTT.

Worth noting for this clone: This sample also contains other DNA sequences that code for the same CDR3. The V call is TRBV29-1, the J call TRBJ2-3, with a tentative D call TRBD2 (6 bases). Germline assignment: CDR1 SQVTM and CDR2 ANQGSEA. The CDR3 contains 13 residues. Trimming cost V 5 bases and J 2 bases, with 11 bases left between them. CDR3 in amino acids: CSVSGDLTDTQYF. CDR3 bases: TGCAGCGTTTCGGGGGACCTCACAGATACGCAGTATTTT.

V and J are TRBV28 and TRBJ1-1; TRBD1 matches at 7 bases. With 6 bases clipped from V and 0 bases from J, the junction kept 7 bases outside the gene matches. The germline V gene has CDR1 MDHEN and CDR2 SYDVKM. The CDR3 spans 15 residues. CDR3 loop: CASSPLTGMNTEAFF. The CDR3 bases are TGTGCCAGCAGCCCTTTGACAGGGATGAACACTGAAGCTTTCTTT.